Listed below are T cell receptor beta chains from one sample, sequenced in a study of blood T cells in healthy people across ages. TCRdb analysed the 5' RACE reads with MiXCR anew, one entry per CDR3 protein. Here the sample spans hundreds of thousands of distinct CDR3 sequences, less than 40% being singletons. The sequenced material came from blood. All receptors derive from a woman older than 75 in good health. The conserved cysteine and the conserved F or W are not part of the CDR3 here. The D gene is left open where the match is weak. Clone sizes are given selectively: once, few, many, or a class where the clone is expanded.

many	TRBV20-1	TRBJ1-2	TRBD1	SARPYTGTGGSGYT
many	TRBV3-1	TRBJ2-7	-	ASSQAPWGGYEQY
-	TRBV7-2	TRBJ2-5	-	ASSLVSVSMTQY
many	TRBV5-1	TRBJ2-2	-	ASSLGVANTGELF
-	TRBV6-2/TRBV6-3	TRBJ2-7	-	ASSTLRTQYEQY
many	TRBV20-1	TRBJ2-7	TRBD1	SARGEFETGTSEQY
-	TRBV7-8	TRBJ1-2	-	ASSPSWDNYGYT
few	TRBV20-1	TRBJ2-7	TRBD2	SALRGGDEQY
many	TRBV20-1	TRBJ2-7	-	SAREGYNSYEQY
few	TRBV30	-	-	AWSTRGGHEQY
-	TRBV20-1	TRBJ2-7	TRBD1	SARRDRASYEQY
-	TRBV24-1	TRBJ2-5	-	ATSDPGTVDGTQY
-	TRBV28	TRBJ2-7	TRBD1	ASSPGGTGLYEQY
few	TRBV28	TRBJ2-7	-	ASRLNRVAYEQY
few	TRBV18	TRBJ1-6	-	ASSPTRGVNSPLH
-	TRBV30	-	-	AWGMDIATQY
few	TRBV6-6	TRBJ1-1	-	ASSDPSNTGAF
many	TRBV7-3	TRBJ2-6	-	ASSPRATPGANVLT
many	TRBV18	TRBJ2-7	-	ASSPLPSSYEQY
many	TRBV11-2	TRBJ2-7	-	ASSFQGPLGYEQY
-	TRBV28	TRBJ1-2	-	ASSLWASKGGYT
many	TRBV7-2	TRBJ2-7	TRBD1	ASSPKGGQAYEQY
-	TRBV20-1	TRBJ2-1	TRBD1	SASRDRGYDEQF
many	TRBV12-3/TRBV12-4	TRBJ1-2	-	ASSRLANYGYT